A selection of T cell receptor beta chains follows, all from one sample in a study of cytomegalovirus exposure and HLA in healthy donors. TCRdb's table, derived via immunoSEQ multiplex PCR, lists solely in-frame clones and lacks some. The table lists around 120,000 clones, with approximately 3.9% in the top ten. Sequencing was carried out using PBMCs. These receptors all stem from a young man in good health and CMV-seronegative. CDR3s include the opening cysteine and the closing phenylalanine or tryptophan. D genes are given only for firm matches.

14	NA	TRBJ1-1	TRBV9	CASTPGVVNTEAFF	TGTGCCAGCACCCCAGGGGTAGTTAACACTGAAGCTTTCTTT
15	TRBD1	TRBJ1-2	TRBV28	CASRPTQGGGYGYTF	TGTGCCAGCAGGCCTACCCAGGGGGGAGGATATGGCTACACCTTC
17	TRBD2	TRBJ2-5	TRBV11-2	CASSLGFTSGRGETQYF	TGTGCCAGCAGCTTAGGGTTTACTAGCGGGAGGGGGGAGACCCAGTACTTC
16	NA	TRBJ2-7	TRBV12-5	CASGTATGGEEPEQYF	TGTGCTAGTGGTACGGCGACTGGAGGGGAAGAACCCGAGCAGTACTTC
18	TRBD2	TRBJ2-1	TRBV7-2	CASTGTSGRTRLLNEQFF	TGTGCCTCCACCGGGACTAGCGGGAGGACTCGGCTTTTGAATGAGCAGTTCTTC
16	TRBD1	TRBJ2-1	TRBV28	CASSLPGQGFYNEQFF	TGTGCCAGCAGTTTGCCGGGACAGGGGTTCTACAATGAGCAGTTCTTC
14	TRBD1	TRBJ1-1	TRBV30	CAWSETGEWTEAFF	TGTGCCTGGAGTGAAACAGGGGAGTGGACTGAAGCTTTCTTT
15	TRBD1	TRBJ2-2	TRBV6-5	CASSSGTDNTGELFF	TGTGCCAGCAGCTCCGGGACAGACAACACCGGGGAGCTGTTTTTT
15	NA	TRBJ1-5	TRBV7-8	CASSSGRQPNQPQHF	TGTGCCAGCAGCTCGGGCCGACAGCCTAATCAGCCCCAGCATTTT
15	NA	TRBJ2-1	TRBV19	CASKVTGSSYNEQFF	TGTGCCAGTAAGGTAACGGGATCCTCCTACAATGAGCAGTTCTTC
12	NA	TRBJ2-3	TRBV5-1	CASSPQSDTQYF	TGCGCCAGCAGTCCCCAGTCAGATACGCAGTATTTT
13	NA	TRBJ1-1	TRBV6-1	CASGGHPNTEAFF	TGTGCCAGCGGGGGACACCCGAACACTGAAGCTTTCTTT
14	TRBD2	TRBJ2-7	TRBV10-2	CASRGGAGVDEQYF	TGCGCCAGCAGGGGCGGAGCGGGAGTAGACGAGCAGTACTTC
15	NA	TRBJ2-1	TRBV4-2	CASSQEGPLGNEQFF	TGTGCCAGCAGCCAAGAGGGGCCCCTCGGCAATGAGCAGTTCTTC
15	TRBD1	TRBJ2-7	TRBV6-1	CASSHRDRESYEQYF	TGTGCCAGCAGCCATAGGGACAGGGAAAGCTACGAGCAGTACTTC
14	TRBD2	TRBJ2-7	TRBV7-9	CASSLGTSVNEQYF	TGTGCCAGCAGCTTAGGGACTAGCGTCAACGAGCAGTACTTC
14	NA	TRBJ2-1	TRBV6-5	CASSWGLAGNEQFF	TGTGCCAGCAGTTGGGGACTGGCGGGCAATGAGCAGTTCTTC
14	NA	TRBJ1-4	TRBV5-6	CASSFSSTNEKLFF	TGTGCCAGCAGCTTTAGTTCAACTAATGAAAAACTGTTTTTT
13	NA	TRBJ1-1	TRBV15	CATSSRGYTEAFF	TGTGCCACCAGCAGTCGAGGTTACACTGAAGCTTTCTTT
15	NA	TRBJ2-2	TRBV6-1	CASSAKSMSTGELFF	TGTGCCAGCAGTGCCAAGAGCATGAGCACCGGGGAGCTGTTTTTT
17	NA	TRBJ1-2	TRBV29-1	CSVEVLRAGTGSYGYTF	NA
16	NA	TRBJ1-1	TRBV7-9	CASSLGRDELNTEAFF	TGTGCCAGCAGCTTAGGGAGGGACGAACTGAACACTGAAGCTTTCTTT
16	NA	TRBJ2-5	TRBV9	CASSVDEGGSGETQYF	TGTGCCAGCAGCGTAGATGAAGGCGGGTCAGGTGAGACCCAGTACTTC
11	NA	TRBJ2-7	TRBV10-3	CAISTDYEQYF	TGTGCCATCAGCACGGACTACGAGCAGTACTTC
12	NA	TRBJ2-7	TRBV5-4	CASSSGPYEQYF	TGTGCCAGCAGCTCCGGTCCCTACGAGCAGTACTTC
15	TRBD2	TRBJ2-1	TRBV10-3	CAIMVAGGAPNEQFF	TGTGCCATCATGGTAGCGGGGGGGGCCCCAAATGAGCAGTTCTTC
15	TRBD2	TRBJ2-3	TRBV9	CASSPRGGSTDTQYF	TGTGCCAGCAGCCCGCGGGGGGGTAGCACAGATACGCAGTATTTT
14	TRBD1	TRBJ2-7	TRBV5-1	CASSSTGARGEQYF	TGCGCCAGCAGCTCTACAGGGGCCCGGGGAGAGCAGTACTTC
14	NA	TRBJ2-7	TRBV30	CAWSVGGQVVEQYF	TGTGCCTGGAGTGTAGGAGGGCAGGTAGTCGAGCAGTACTTC
14	NA	TRBJ2-7	TRBV23-1	CASSQSQGKGEQYF	TGCGCCAGCAGTCAATCACAGGGCAAGGGCGAGCAGTACTTC
15	NA	TRBJ2-1	TRBV6-1	CASSEWAGSYNEQFF	TGTGCCAGCAGTGAATGGGCAGGCTCCTACAATGAGCAGTTCTTC
14	NA	TRBJ2-7	TRBV30	CAWSEGGGTYEQYF	TGTGCCTGGAGTGAAGGGGGGGGAACCTACGAGCAGTACTTC
15	NA	TRBJ1-5	TRBV4-1	CASSPPGTSFRPQHF	TGCGCCAGCAGCCCTCCCGGGACTTCTTTTCGGCCCCAGCATTTT
15	TRBD1	TRBJ2-7	TRBV11-1	CASSSDRGLHNEQYF	TGTGCCAGCAGCTCGGACAGGGGGCTGCACAACGAGCAGTACTTC
15	TRBD1	TRBJ1-4	TRBV5-1	CASSPKDREGEKLFF	TGCGCCAGCAGCCCGAAGGACAGGGAGGGGGAAAAACTGTTTTTT
14	NA	TRBJ2-2	TRBV11-3	CASSSGQNTGELFF	TGTGCCAGCAGCTCCGGACAGAACACCGGGGAGCTGTTTTTT
13	NA	TRBJ1-1	TRBV28	CASSPPPGLEAFF	TGTGCCAGCAGTCCTCCTCCAGGGCTTGAAGCTTTCTTT
16	NA	TRBJ1-1	TRBV2	CASSLRGLSKNTEAFF	TGTGCCAGCAGTCTAAGAGGACTATCGAAGAACACTGAAGCTTTCTTT
15	TRBD1	TRBJ2-7	TRBV6-5	CASSYSGQVGEEQYF	TGTGCCAGCAGTTACTCGGGACAGGTTGGGGAAGAGCAGTACTTC
16	NA	TRBJ2-7	TRBV5-1	CASSLAFAGASYEQYF	TGCGCCAGCAGCTTGGCCTTTGCAGGGGCCTCCTACGAGCAGTACTTC
14	NA	TRBJ1-2	TRBV28	CASSPWTENYGYTF	TGTGCCAGCAGCCCCTGGACAGAAAACTATGGCTACACCTTC
12	NA	TRBJ2-7	TRBV9	CASSNSPYEQYF	TGTGCCAGCAGCAACAGCCCCTACGAGCAGTACTTC
16	NA	TRBJ2-3	TRBV6-4	CASSDTMTSSTDTQYF	TGTGCCAGCAGTGACACAATGACTTCTAGCACAGATACGCAGTATTTT
15	TRBD2	TRBJ2-2	TRBV6-1	CASSPGTTNTGELFF	TGTGCCAGCAGCCCCGGGACTACGAACACCGGGGAGCTGTTTTTT
15	NA	TRBJ2-7	TRBV27	CASSQDSFNTYEQYF	TGTGCCAGCAGTCAGGACTCTTTTAACACCTACGAGCAGTACTTC
13	NA	TRBJ2-3	TRBV10-2	CASRDTPTDTQYF	TGCGCCAGCAGAGACACCCCCACAGATACGCAGTATTTT
14	NA	TRBJ1-1	TRBV4-1	CASTQGQLNTEAFF	TGCGCCAGCACCCAGGGACAACTGAACACTGAAGCTTTCTTT
16	TRBD2	TRBJ2-2	TRBV18	CASSPLAGGGTGELFF	TGTGCCAGCTCACCTCTAGCGGGAGGAGGCACCGGGGAGCTGTTTTTT
18	TRBD2	TRBJ2-7	TRBV7-9	CASSLGLAGAPIVDEQYF	TGTGCCAGCAGCTTAGGACTAGCGGGAGCTCCGATCGTGGACGAGCAGTACTTC
12	NA	TRBJ2-5	TRBV10-3	CAISESGETQYF	TGTGCCATCAGTGAGTCCGGGGAGACCCAGTACTTC